The clone carrying this TCR beta chain was counted between two and nine times. This entry is derived from a study of identical twins. Trimming removed 0 bases at V and 7 bases at J, with 14 bases between. Looked up from germline, CDR1 is SGDLS and CDR2 is YYNGEE. CDR3 length: 14 amino acids. MiXCR was run by TCRdb on the 5' RACE reads, yielding one entry per CDR3 protein. Of 600,000 to 700,000 distinct CDR3 sequences listed, 21% are singletons. These same records also appear under a second study, on T cells expressing NK-cell markers. That source notes: The dominant NKG2C+ clonotypes represented about 1.0-7.0% of CD8+ T cells in five or six donors.

The specimen was PBMCs. This TCR derives from a woman in her late teens or twenties in good health. The rearrangement joins TRBV9 to TRBJ2-7, with TRBD2 as a possible D gene (6 bases). CDR3 loop: CASSVGEGRREQYF. CDR3 DNA: TGTGCCAGCAGCGTAGGGGAAGGGAGGAGAGAGCAGTACTTC.